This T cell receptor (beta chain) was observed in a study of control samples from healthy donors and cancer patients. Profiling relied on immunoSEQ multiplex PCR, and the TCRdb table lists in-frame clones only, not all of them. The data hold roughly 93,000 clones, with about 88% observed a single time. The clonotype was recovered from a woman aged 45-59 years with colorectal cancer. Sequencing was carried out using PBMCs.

The CDR3 loop reads CASSVGINEQFF. The CDR3 DNA reads TGTGCCAGCAGTGTTGGAATCAATGAGCAGTTCTTC. This sequence joins TRBV2 and TRBJ2-1; D gene unclear. The CDR3 is made up of 12 amino acids. Germline assignment: CDR1 SNHLY and CDR2 FYNNEI. Trimming removed 4 bases at V and 6 bases at J, with 7 bases between.